The source of this TCR beta chain is a study of CD4+ T cells in melanoma (dated by TCRdb to the early 2020s). Describing the broader study: The study examined neoantigen-specific CD4+ T cells in human melanoma.

Paper-wide results and their limitations: Diverse differentiation states were reported to be shown by neoantigen-specific CD4+ T cells in melanoma. Neoantigen-specific CD4+ T cells were reported to be correlated with the function of CD8+ T cells, macrophages and B cells.

In this sample, this clone turned up a few times. Its antigen remains undetermined. No base quality values were provided; no much bigger clone lies one nucleotide off. CDR1 and CDR2, per the germline V gene (reference sequence), are SEHNR and FQNEAQ. A distance of 8 bases separates the germline ends of V and J, which lose 4 bases and 7 bases respectively. The CDR3 runs 13 amino acids, cysteine and phenylalanine included. Only the CDR3 DNA stays, 39 bases, in frame from base 1. Patients with melanoma were used as donors. The library was prepared using the immunoSEQ multiplex PCR assay. TCRdb took this table from immuneACCESS and kept in-frame rearrangements with V and J called. Such tables lack part of the clones; where checked against another copy, unresolved V genes explain under half of the gap, and the rest is unexplained. This sample lists roughly 15,000 clones; around two thirds were detected once. The ten largest clones take up 15% to 20% of the sample.

The specimen sequenced was cells from a culture (not recorded whether cultured in vitro). The chain was built from TRBV7-9 and TRBJ1-6, with TRBD1 tentatively as D gene (5 bases match). This sequence was found in a human donor with melanoma. The DNA is TGTGCCAGCAGCTCCTCAGGGAATTCACCCCTCCACTTT. This yields the protein CASSSSGNSPLHF.